This TCR beta chain comes out of a study of T cell clones after liver transplantation. The table came from immunoSEQ multiplex PCR; TCRdb's copy has only in-frame clones and leaves some out. Of under 130,000 clones in the sample, around 80% were seen once. CDR3 length: 15 amino acids. Germline-derived CDR1 and CDR2 are SGHTA and FQGTGA. The V and J ends lost 1 base and 4 bases respectively, with 13 bases between them. This sample comprised CD4+ T cells from blood, obtained around 49 months after liver transplant. V is TRBV7-3 and J is TRBJ1-2; the D gene is possibly TRBD1 (5 bases). The receptor was derived from a human patient who received a liver transplant. The T cells may come from the graft donor. The CDR3 spells CASSLITGPTYGYTF. The CDR3 coding sequence is TGTGCCAGCAGCTTAATTACGGGACCTACCTATGGCTACACCTTC.